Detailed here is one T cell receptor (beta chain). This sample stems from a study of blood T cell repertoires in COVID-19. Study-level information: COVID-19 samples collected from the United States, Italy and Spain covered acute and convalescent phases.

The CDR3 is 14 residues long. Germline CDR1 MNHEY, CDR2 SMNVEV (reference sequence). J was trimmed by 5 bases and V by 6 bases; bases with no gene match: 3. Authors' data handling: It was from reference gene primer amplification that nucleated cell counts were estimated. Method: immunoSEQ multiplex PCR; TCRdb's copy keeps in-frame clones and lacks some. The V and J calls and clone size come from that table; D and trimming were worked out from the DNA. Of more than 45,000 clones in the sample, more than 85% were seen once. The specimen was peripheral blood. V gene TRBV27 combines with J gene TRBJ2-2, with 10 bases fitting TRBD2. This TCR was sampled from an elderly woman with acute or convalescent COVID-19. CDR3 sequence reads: CASRAGGSTGELFF. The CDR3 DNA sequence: TGTGCCAGCAGAGCGGGAGGGAGTACCGGGGAGCTGTTTTTT.